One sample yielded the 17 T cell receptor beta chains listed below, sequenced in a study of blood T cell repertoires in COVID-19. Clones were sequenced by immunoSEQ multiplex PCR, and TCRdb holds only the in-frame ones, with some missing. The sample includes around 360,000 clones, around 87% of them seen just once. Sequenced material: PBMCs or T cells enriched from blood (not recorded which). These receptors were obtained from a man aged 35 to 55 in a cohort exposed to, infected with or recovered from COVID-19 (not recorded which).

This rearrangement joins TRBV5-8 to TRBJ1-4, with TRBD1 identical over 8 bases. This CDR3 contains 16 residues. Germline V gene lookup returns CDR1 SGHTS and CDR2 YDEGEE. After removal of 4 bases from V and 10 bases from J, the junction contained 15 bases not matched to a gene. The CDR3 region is CASSLDPDRDIGKLFF. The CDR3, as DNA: TGTGCCAGCAGCCTCGATCCGGACAGGGATATTGGAAAACTGTTTTTT.

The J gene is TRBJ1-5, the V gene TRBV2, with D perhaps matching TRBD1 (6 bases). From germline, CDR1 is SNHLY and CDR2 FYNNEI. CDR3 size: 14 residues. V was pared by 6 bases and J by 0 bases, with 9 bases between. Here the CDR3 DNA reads TGTGCCAGCAGGGGGGCCCTTAGCAATCAGCCCCAGCATTTT. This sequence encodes CASRGALSNQPQHF.

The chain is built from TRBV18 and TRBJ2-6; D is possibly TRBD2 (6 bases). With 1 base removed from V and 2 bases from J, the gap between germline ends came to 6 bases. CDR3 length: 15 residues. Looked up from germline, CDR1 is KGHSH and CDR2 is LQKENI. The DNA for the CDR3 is TGTGCCAGCTCACCACAGCGGGCTGGGGCCAACGTCCTGACTTTC. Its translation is CASSPQRAGANVLTF.

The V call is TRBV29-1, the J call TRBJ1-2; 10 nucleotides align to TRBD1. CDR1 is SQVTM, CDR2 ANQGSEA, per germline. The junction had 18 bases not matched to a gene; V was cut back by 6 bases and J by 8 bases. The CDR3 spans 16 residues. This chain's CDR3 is CSVERQGAARGYGYTF. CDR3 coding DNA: TGCAGCGTCGAGAGACAGGGGGCGGCAAGGGGGTACGGCTACACCTTC.

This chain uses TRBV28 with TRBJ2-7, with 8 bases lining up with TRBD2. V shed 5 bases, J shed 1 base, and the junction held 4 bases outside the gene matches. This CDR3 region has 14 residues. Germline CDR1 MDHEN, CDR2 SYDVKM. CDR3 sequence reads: CASSKTSVSYEQYF. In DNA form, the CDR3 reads TGTGCCAGCAGTAAGACTAGCGTGTCCTACGAGCAGTACTTC.

CDR3 nucleotides: TGTGCCATTTGGACAGGGTTTTCTCCGGAGACCCAGTACTTC. Translated, it gives CAIWTGFSPETQYF. The V gene is TRBV6-5, the J gene TRBJ2-5, with 8 nucleotides matching TRBD1. This CDR3 comprises 14 residues. Germline assignment: CDR1 MNHEY and CDR2 SVGAGI. Trimming took 10 bases from V and 5 from J; bases not matched to a gene: 12.

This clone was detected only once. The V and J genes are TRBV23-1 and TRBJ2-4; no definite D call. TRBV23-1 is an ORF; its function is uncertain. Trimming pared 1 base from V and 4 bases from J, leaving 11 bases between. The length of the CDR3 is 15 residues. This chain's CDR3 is CASSQFIPLKNIQYF. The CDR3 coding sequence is TGCGCCAGCAGTCAATTTATCCCCCTGAAAAACATTCAGTACTTC.

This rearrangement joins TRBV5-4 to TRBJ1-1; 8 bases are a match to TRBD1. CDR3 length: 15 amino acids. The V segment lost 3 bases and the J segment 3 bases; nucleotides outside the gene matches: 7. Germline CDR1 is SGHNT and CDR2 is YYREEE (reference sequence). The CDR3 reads CASSSPGGGDTEAFF. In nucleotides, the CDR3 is TGTGCCAGCAGCTCCCCAGGGGGCGGGGACACTGAAGCTTTCTTT.

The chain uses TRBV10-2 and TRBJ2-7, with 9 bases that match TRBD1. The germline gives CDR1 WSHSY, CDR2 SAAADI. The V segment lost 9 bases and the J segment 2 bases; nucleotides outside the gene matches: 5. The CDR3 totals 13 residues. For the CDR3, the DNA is TGCGCCAGTGGGACAGGGCAGACCTACGAGCAGTACTTC. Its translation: CASGTGQTYEQYF.

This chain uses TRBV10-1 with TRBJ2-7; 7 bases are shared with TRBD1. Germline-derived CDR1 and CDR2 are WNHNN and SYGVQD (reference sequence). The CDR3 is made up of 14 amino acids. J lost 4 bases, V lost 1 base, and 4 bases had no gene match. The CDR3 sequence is CASSEYRGGYEQYF. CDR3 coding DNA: TGCGCCAGCAGTGAGTACAGGGGTGGTTACGAGCAGTACTTC.

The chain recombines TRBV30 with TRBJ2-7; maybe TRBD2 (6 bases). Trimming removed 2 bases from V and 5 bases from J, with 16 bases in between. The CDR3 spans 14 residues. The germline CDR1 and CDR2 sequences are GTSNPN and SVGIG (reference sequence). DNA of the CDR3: TGTGCCTGGAGTCCCGGGACTTCGGGCCACGAGCAGTACTTC. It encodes CAWSPGTSGHEQYF.

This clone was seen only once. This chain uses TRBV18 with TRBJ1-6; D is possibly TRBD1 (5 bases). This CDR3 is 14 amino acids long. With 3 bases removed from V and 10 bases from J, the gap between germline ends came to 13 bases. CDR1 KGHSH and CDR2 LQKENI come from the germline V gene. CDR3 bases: TGTGCCAGCTCACCTGGGGCAGTCACCTCACCCCTCCACTTT. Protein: CASSPGAVTSPLHF.

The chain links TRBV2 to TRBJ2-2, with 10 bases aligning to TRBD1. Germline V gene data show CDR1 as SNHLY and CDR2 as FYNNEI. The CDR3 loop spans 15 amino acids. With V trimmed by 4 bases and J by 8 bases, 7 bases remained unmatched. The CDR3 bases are TGTGCCAGCAGTGGGAGGACAGGGGGGTCTGGGGAGCTGTTTTTT. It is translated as CASSGRTGGSGELFF.

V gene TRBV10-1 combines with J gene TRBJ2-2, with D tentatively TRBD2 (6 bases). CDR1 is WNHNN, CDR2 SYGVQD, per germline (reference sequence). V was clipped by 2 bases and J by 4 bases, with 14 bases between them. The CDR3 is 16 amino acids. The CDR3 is CASSETRAGLTGELFF. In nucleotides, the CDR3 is TGCGCCAGCAGTGAGACGCGCGCGGGACTCACCGGGGAGCTGTTTTTT.

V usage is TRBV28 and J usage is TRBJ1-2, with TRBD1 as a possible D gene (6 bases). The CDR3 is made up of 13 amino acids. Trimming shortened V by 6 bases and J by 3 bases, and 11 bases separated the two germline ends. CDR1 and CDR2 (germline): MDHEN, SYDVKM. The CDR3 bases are TGTGCCAGCAGCCCAGGGGTTGACTATGGCTACACCTTC. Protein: CASSPGVDYGYTF.

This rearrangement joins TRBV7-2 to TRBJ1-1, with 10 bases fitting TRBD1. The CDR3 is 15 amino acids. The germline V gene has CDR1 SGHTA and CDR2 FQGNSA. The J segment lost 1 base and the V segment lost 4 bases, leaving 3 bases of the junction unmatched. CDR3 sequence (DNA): TGTGCCAGCAGCTGGACAGGGGGACGGAACACTGAAGCTTTCTTT. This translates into CASSWTGGRNTEAFF.

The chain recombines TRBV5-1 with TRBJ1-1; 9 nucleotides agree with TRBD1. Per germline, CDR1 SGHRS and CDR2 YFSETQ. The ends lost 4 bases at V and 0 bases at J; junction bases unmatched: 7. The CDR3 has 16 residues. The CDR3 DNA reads TGCGCCAGCAGCCCCTTGGGGACAGGGTTGAACACTGAAGCTTTCTTT. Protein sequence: CASSPLGTGLNTEAFF.